Listed below are T cell receptor beta chains from one sample, sequenced in a study of CD8 T cells in Susac syndrome. TCRdb itself ran the immunoSEQ multiplex PCR reads through MiXCR, one entry per CDR3 protein. The repertoire holds roughly 130,000 distinct CDR3 sequences, with approximately 94% as singletons. Sequenced: CD4+ T cells from PBMCs. Source of these receptors: a human donor with multiple sclerosis. CDR3s include the opening cysteine and the closing phenylalanine or tryptophan. A D gene is named only where the DNA matches it firmly. Clone size is stated in some rows and not others, as once, few, many or a class when expanded.

. | TRBJ1-1 | TRBV5-1 | . | TGCGCCAGCAGCTTGGTCGGAGGATGGAACACTGAAGCTTTCTTT | CASSLVGGWNTEAFF
TRBD2 | TRBJ2-7 | TRBV6-6 | few | TGTGCCAGCAGTTATGGACTAGCGTCCTCCTACGAGCAGTACTTC | CASSYGLASSYEQYF
. | TRBJ1-3 | TRBV20-1 | . | TGCAGTGCTGTTAGCTCAGCTGGAAACACCATATATTTT | CSAVSSAGNTIYF
. | TRBJ1-2 | TRBV7-9 | . | TGTGCCAGCAGCTTAGAACAGGGTGGCGGCTACACCTTC | CASSLEQGGGYTF
. | TRBJ1-5 | TRBV12-3/TRBV12-4 | . | TGTGCCAGCAGTACAGATAGCAATCAGCCCCAGCATTTT | CASSTDSNQPQHF
. | TRBJ2-1 | TRBV7-2 | . | TGTGCCAGCAGCTTCAACGGGGCGAGTTGGAATGAGCAGTTCTTC | CASSFNGASWNEQFF
. | TRBJ2-5 | TRBV20-1 | . | TGCAGTGCTAGTGCGGGCTCGCGGGAGTACTTC | CSASAGSREYF
. | TRBJ1-1 | TRBV5-6 | . | TGTGCCAGCAGCTTGGTGGGGATTCATGAAGCTTTCTTT | CASSLVGIHEAFF
. | TRBJ2-1 | TRBV4-1 | . | TGCGCCAGCAGCCATCCTCTAGCGTGGAGGGACAATGAGCAGTTCTTC | CASSHPLAWRDNEQFF
. | TRBJ1-1 | TRBV7-9 | . | TGTGCCAGCAGCTTAAAGAGGGATTCGAACACTGAAGCTTTCTTT | CASSLKRDSNTEAFF
. | TRBJ2-1 | TRBV6-1 | . | TGTGCCAGCGGCCGATGGTCGAGTGAGCAGTTCTTC | CASGRWSSEQFF
. | TRBJ1-1 | TRBV19 | . | TGTGCCAGTAGTCCTAGACCTGGACCCCGTGTAGGGAACACTGAAGCTTTCTTT | CASSPRPGPRVGNTEAFF
. | TRBJ1-1 | TRBV7-2 | once | TGTGCCAGCAGGCGACAGGCGAACACTGAAGCTTTCTTT | CASRRQANTEAFF
. | TRBJ1-3 | TRBV30 | . | TGTGCCTCCAAGGACACCTTAAGCGCCATATATTTT | CASKDTLSAIYF
. | TRBJ2-1 | TRBV10-2 | . | TGCGCCAGCTGGGGGAGCTCCTACAATGAGCAGTTCTTC | CASWGSSYNEQFF
. | TRBJ1-6 | TRBV5-1 | once | TGCGCCAGCAGCTTACACAGGGATTCACCCCTCCACTTT | CASSLHRDSPLHF
. | TRBJ2-2 | TRBV5-1 | . | TGCGCCAGCAGCCAATTCCAACCGGGCTCTACGGGGGAGCTGTTTTTT | CASSQFQPGSTGELFF
. | TRBJ2-1 | TRBV7-6 | . | TGTGCCAGCAGCTCGGGACTGGGGAATGAGCAGTTCTTC | CASSSGLGNEQFF
. | TRBJ1-1 | TRBV12-3/TRBV12-4 | . | TGTGCCAGCAGTGACTATGGGGGTTCGGCCACTGAAGCTTTCTTT | CASSDYGGSATEAFF
TRBD1 | TRBJ2-2 | TRBV30 | once | TGTGCCTGGAGGGCCCGGACAGGGAAAATATCCGGGGAGCTGTTTTTT | CAWRARTGKISGELFF
. | TRBJ1-2 | TRBV5-1 | . | TGCGCCAGCAGCTTCGGACAGAGCACTAACTATGGCTACACCTTC | CASSFGQSTNYGYTF
TRBD1 | TRBJ2-7 | TRBV20-1 | . | TGCAGTGCTGGAGATCGGGACAGGGTCTCCGAGCAGTACTTC | CSAGDRDRVSEQYF
. | TRBJ1-4 | TRBV30 | . | TGTGCCTGGAGTGGCCCGGGCGAAAAACTGTTTTTT | CAWSGPGEKLFF
. | TRBJ1-4 | TRBV2 | . | TGTGCCATCTCGATCGGGGGGCGATGGGATGAAAAACTGTTTTTT | CAISIGGRWDEKLFF
. | TRBJ1-2 | TRBV5-1 | . | TGCGCCAGCAGCCATGCGGAGGGTCAGGGAAACTATGGCTACACCTTC | CASSHAEGQGNYGYTF
. | TRBJ2-3 | TRBV13 | . | TGTGCCAGCAGCTCCCCGACGCACACAGATACGCAGTATTTT | CASSSPTHTDTQYF